This TCR beta chain is from a study of CD8 T cells in ankylosing spondylitis. Broader study findings: The authors found the disease-linked clones to be CD8+ and relatively rare in peripheral blood. Earlier reports found some motif variants in synovial fluid and blood in reactive arthritis. Disease-linked clones were reportedly significantly enriched in matched ankylosing spondylitis synovial fluid.

It was by quantitative 5'-RACE with molecular barcodes that TCR beta libraries were made. MiXCR, run by TCRdb on the 5' RACE reads, gives a single entry per CDR3 protein. The profile shows 80,000 to 90,000 distinct CDR3 sequences, around 30% of them singletons. In this sample, this clonotype turned up many times. Its antigen is as yet unknown. CDR3 length equals 12 residues. Germline V gene lookup returns CDR1 SGHRS and CDR2 YFSETQ. Trimming took off 4 bases at V and 6 bases at J, with 9 bases between the two ends. The clonotype originates from a male donor with ankylosing spondylitis or in good health (not recorded which). The source material was blood, either unsorted or a sorted T cell fraction (not recorded which). The V call is TRBV5-1, the J call TRBJ2-3; TRBD1 or TRBD2 may be the D gene (6 bases each). CDR3 bases: TGCGCCAGCAGCGAAGGGGGGGATACGCAGTATTTT. Residues: CASSEGGDTQYF. The full variable domain, in which reference TRBV5-1 and TRBJ2-3 provide the parts outside the CDR3, is KAGVTQTPRYLIKTRGQQVTLSCSPISGHRSVSWYQQTPGQGLQFLFEYFSETQRNKGNFPGRFSGRQFSNSRSEMNVSTLELGDSALYLCASSEGGDTQYFGPGTRLTVL.